A selection of T cell receptor beta chains follows, all from one sample in a study of T cells in Graves' hyperthyroidism and ophthalmopathy. TCRdb reprocessed the multiplex PCR reads with MiXCR, giving one entry per CDR3 protein. The sample records hundreds of thousands of distinct CDR3 sequences, 12% to 15% being singletons. The sample taken for sequencing was blood. These TCRs come from a woman in her thirties or forties with Graves' hyperthyroidism. Both conserved end residues are part of each CDR3. Not every row has a clone size; where given, it reads once, few, many or a size class.

j_gene	v_gene	abundance	CDR3aa
TRBJ2-1	TRBV11-2	many	CASSLVVQSYNEQFF
TRBJ2-3	TRBV5-1	many	CASSLTLALLADTQYF
TRBJ2-2	TRBV5-5	few	CASTLLAGGNTGELFF
TRBJ2-2	TRBV12-3/TRBV12-4	-	CASSLTVGELFF
TRBJ2-4	TRBV5-5	-	CASSRGAGIAKNIQYF
TRBJ1-2	TRBV7-8	many	CASSQGSGYTF
TRBJ2-2	TRBV30	many	CAWTRQGTGELFF
TRBJ2-1	TRBV6-1	many	CASRPLTGGKRHSSYNEQFF
TRBJ2-1	TRBV28	many	CASSLRVDEQFF
TRBJ2-7	TRBV6-1	many	CASKEQGKTPYEQYF
TRBJ1-1	TRBV20-1	many	CSASRQPGDTEAFF
TRBJ1-4	TRBV24-1	few	CATSESATNEKLFF
TRBJ1-6	TRBV28	few	CASSQFQSSYNPPLHF
TRBJ2-5	TRBV20-1	few	CSAREWQHQETQYF
TRBJ2-5	TRBV3-1	many	CASSHYREGETQYF
TRBJ1-4	TRBV9	few	CASSFKPGHGAEKLFF
TRBJ2-5	TRBV5-1	-	CASSLGQGEAQYF
TRBJ1-5	TRBV3-1	many	CASSQDTDLNQPQHF
TRBJ1-1	TRBV7-3	many	CASSWMPGQGNPEAFF
TRBJ1-1	TRBV2	-	CASSATGSEAFF
TRBJ1-1	TRBV3-1	many	CASSQAPTGIRSEAFF